This TCR beta chain was captured by sequencing in a study of shared T cell receptors in the human thymus (dated by TCRdb to the early 2020s). About the study as a whole: The study investigated the way shared, self-reactive T-cell receptor alpha chains are produced in the human thymus.

Notes on this clone: Its specific antigen is unknown. No clone much larger than this one lies a single base away; base qualities are absent.

The method was the immunoSEQ multiplex PCR assay. The clones in this table, taken by TCRdb from immuneACCESS, are in-frame only. Not every clone is retained; where verified, under half of the shortfall comes from an unresolved V gene, and the cause of the rest is unknown. The sample includes 500,000 to 850,000 clones, with over 75% observed a single time. The ten largest clones add up to about 0.0094% of the sample. A further study also used this sample, focusing on human thymus T cells. That second publication adds: Immunologically healthy infants undergoing open corrective cardiac surgery for congenital heart defects in Finland were used as donors. Thymus tissue was collected as surgical resects that were removed during corrective cardiac surgery. Biased V and J gene segment usage appeared to be present in both thymic and peripheral blood repertoires. Highly overlapping thymic TCR repertoires among unrelated individuals were reported in the related research. The study characterized TCR alpha and beta repertoires from eight infant thymus samples and a few related peripheral blood samples. The cohort included more than five male and two female infants, with donor ages spanning 7 to 244 days. Thymocytes were mechanically released from the tissue and were stored as pellets of about 9.5-31 million cells at -70 degrees C. A QIAsymphony instrument was used to extract genomic DNA from the frozen cell pellets. The immunoSEQ multiplex PCR assay was used to amplify the TCRB and TCRAD loci from a standardized amount of quality-controlled genomic DNA. The amplicons spanned the V(D)J region and were long enough to cover the CDR3 and allow V and J genes to be identified. Amplicon sequencing was performed on an Illumina platform through the commercial immunoSEQ service. Primer bias and sequencing errors were corrected using previously described methods, and TCRAD and TCRB definitions followed the IMGT database. immunoSEQ Analyzer 3.0 and VDJTools were used for repertoire analysis, which covered basic statistics, V/J segment usage, diversity estimates, rarefaction and pairwise overlap. To estimate diversity, the Chao1, ChaoE, Efron-Thisted, Shannon and inverse Simpson indices were applied, and diversity was also estimated on datasets down-sampled to the smallest sample. Repertoire overlap used strict matching of CDR3 nucleotide sequence, V gene and J gene, with Jaccard-based multidimensional scaling clustering. On average, thymus samples gave about 810,000 unique TCRB clonotypes, whereas blood samples gave 75,000 to 95,000.

The sequence derives from a boy in the first two years of life with a congenital heart defect. Donor details come from another sample of the same person, matched by shared clones. The sequencing sample was made of thymocytes.

The sequenced DNA is TGCAGCGTTGAAGGGGACCTCAGGGGGAGTGGTGGCTACACCTTC. Its coded protein is CSVEGDLRGSGGYTF. The chain is encoded by TRBV29-1 joined to TRBJ1-2; 7 central bases correspond to TRBD1. As encoded in the germline V gene, CDR1 is SQVTM while CDR2 is ANQGSEA. At the junction V is shortened by 1 base and J by 7 bases; bases outside the gene matches: 12. Including the terminal cysteine and phenylalanine, the CDR3 comprises 15 residues. CDR3 DNA is the only sequence kept; it has 45 bases, read in frame from the first base.